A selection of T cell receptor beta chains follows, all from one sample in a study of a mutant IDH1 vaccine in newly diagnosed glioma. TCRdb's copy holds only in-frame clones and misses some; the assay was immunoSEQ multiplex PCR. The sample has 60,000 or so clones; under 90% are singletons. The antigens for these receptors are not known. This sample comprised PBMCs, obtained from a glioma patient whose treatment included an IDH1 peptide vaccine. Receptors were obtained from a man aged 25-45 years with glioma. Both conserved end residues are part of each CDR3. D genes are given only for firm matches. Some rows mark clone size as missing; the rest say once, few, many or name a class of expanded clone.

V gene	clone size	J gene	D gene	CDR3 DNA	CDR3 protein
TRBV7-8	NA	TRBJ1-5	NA	TGTGCCAGCAGCCCCTCCCGGAGGAGGAATCAGCCCCAGCATTTT	CASSPSRRRNQPQHF
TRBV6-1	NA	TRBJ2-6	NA	TGTGCCAGCAGTGAAATCCAGGGTTCTGGGGCCAACGTCCTGACTTTC	CASSEIQGSGANVLTF
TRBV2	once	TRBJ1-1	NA	TGTGCCAGCAGTGAAGACCCGGTGGGGGTATGGACTGAAGCTTTCTTT	CASSEDPVGVWTEAFF
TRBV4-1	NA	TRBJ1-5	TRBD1	TGCGCCAGCAGCCAGAGGAGGGGGACAGGTTACAATCAGCCCCAGCATTTT	CASSQRRGTGYNQPQHF
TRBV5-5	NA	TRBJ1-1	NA	TGTGCCAGCAGCTTGGTTCCGAACACTGAAGCTTTCTTT	CASSLVPNTEAFF
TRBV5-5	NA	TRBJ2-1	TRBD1	TGTGCCAGCATCCCGGGACAGGGGTACAATGAGCAGTTCTTC	CASIPGQGYNEQFF
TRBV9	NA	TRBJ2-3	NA	TGTGCCAGCAGCGTACACAGGGTTCCAGATACGCAGTATTTT	CASSVHRVPDTQYF
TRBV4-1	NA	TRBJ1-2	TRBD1	TGCGCCAGCAGCCAAAACCAGGGGGGTGTTTATGGCTACACCTTC	CASSQNQGGVYGYTF
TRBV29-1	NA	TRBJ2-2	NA	TGCAGCATTTGGTCGGGCACCGGGGAGCTGTTTTTT	CSIWSGTGELFF
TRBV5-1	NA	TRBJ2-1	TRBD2	TGCGCCAGCAGACATACTAGCGGGGGGGCATACAATGAGCAGTTCTTC	CASRHTSGGAYNEQFF
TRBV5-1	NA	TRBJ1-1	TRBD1	TGCGCCAGCAGCTGGACAGGGGGCACTGAAGCTTTCTTT	CASSWTGGTEAFF
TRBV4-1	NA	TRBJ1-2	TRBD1	TGCGCCAGCAGCCAAACAACCTGGGACAGACCTAACTATGGCTACACCTTC	CASSQTTWDRPNYGYTF
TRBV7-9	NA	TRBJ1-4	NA	TGTGCCAGCAGCTCCAGGGGCGGTAATGAAAAACTGTTTTTT	CASSSRGGNEKLFF
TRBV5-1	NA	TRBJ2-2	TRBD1	TGCGCCAGCAGCTTGGTGGGACAGGGTTCCGGGGAGCTGTTTTTT	CASSLVGQGSGELFF
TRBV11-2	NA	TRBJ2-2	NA	TGTGCCAGCAGCATTCCCCCCGGAGGGAGGCTGTTTTTT	CASSIPPGGRLFF
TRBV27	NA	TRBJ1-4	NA	TGTGCCAGCAGTTTAGTCTCAGGTTTTAATGAAAAACTGTTTTTT	CASSLVSGFNEKLFF
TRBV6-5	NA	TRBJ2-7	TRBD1	TGTGCCAGCAGACAACAACCCGGGACAGGGTACGAGCAGTACTTC	CASRQQPGTGYEQYF
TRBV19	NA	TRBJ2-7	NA	TGTGCCAGTAGCCCCAGGGGCACTAACCCCTACGAGCAGTACTTC	CASSPRGTNPYEQYF
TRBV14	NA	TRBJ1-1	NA	TGTGCCAGCAGCCCTAGCCCGAACACTGAAGCTTTCTTT	CASSPSPNTEAFF
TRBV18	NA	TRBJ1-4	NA	TGTGCCAGCTCACCTCGGACTGGGGAAAAACTGTTTTTT	CASSPRTGEKLFF
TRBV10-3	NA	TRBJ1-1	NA	TGTGCCATCAGCCTCGGACGGCAGAACACTGAAGCTTTCTTT	CAISLGRQNTEAFF
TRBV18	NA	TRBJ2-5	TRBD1	TGTGCCAGCTCACGGGACAGGGGTAAAGAGACCCAGTACTTC	CASSRDRGKETQYF
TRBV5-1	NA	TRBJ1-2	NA	TGCGCCAGCAGCAAACTCGGGGGCCCGGGAGCTAACTATGGCTACACCTTC	CASSKLGGPGANYGYTF
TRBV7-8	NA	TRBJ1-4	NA	TGTGCCAGCAGCTTAGGCCCCGTCAGAGGTGAAAAACTGTTTTTT	CASSLGPVRGEKLFF
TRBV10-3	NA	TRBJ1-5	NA	TGTGCCATCAGTGAACGTTCGGATCAGCCCCAGCATTTT	CAISERSDQPQHF
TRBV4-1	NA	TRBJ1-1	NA	TGCGCCAGCAGCCAAGCCGCAGGGGTCACTGAAGCTTTCTTT	CASSQAAGVTEAFF
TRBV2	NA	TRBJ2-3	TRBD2	TGTGCCAGCAGGGCGGGACTAGCATTAGGAGATACGCAGTATTTT	CASRAGLALGDTQYF
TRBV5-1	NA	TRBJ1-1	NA	TGCGCCAGCAGCGCCGGGACAAGCACTGAAGCTTTCTTT	CASSAGTSTEAFF